These T cell receptor beta chains were read from a single sample in a study of shared clonotypes between healthy human individuals. The assay was immunoSEQ multiplex PCR, and TCRdb's table has in-frame clones only and misses some. This sample yields roughly 660,000 clones, of which less than 95% are seen a single time; about 33% belongs to the top ten. Input material: memory CD8+ T cells from PBMCs. These receptors all come from a man younger than 30 in good health. Some clones in this sample may be carry-over from other donors' samples. Both conserved end residues are part of each CDR3. The D gene is left open where the match is weak. Size is stated for part of the rows, as once, few or many counts, or as a class when the clone is expanded.

.	TRBV2	.	TRBJ1-2	TGTGCCAGCAGTTACCGGACAGAGTATAACTATGGCTACACCTTC	CASSYRTEYNYGYTF
.	TRBV19	.	TRBJ2-5	TGTGCCAGTAGTATAGTCTATGCAGCCATGGACGAGACCCAGTACTTC	CASSIVYAAMDETQYF
.	TRBV7-9	.	TRBJ1-1	TGTGCCAGCAGCTTAGTGGCCGGGCGACCGGTGCCTGAAGCTTTCTTT	CASSLVAGRPVPEAFF
.	TRBV4-1	.	TRBJ1-2	TGCGCCAGCAGCCAAGAAAGGACAGATGGGGCCTATGGCTACACCTTC	CASSQERTDGAYGYTF
.	TRBV9	.	TRBJ2-1	TGTGCCAGCAGCGTAGAGGGCGGGATAACCTACAATGAGCAGTTCTTC	CASSVEGGITYNEQFF
.	TRBV7-9	.	TRBJ2-2	TGTGCCAGCAGCCCCGCCGGGGAGCTGTTTTTT	CASSPAGELFF
.	TRBV30	.	TRBJ2-5	TGTGCCTGGAGTGGCCCCCATCCTACCCAGTACTTC	CAWSGPHPTQYF
.	TRBV9	TRBD1	TRBJ2-7	TGTGCCAGCAGCGTAGATCGGGGGACAGGGGTAGCACTATCGAGTGAGCAGTACTTC	CASSVDRGTGVALSSEQYF
few	TRBV19	TRBD1	TRBJ2-7	TGTGCCAGTAGTGGGGCCGGACAGGGTCTCTACGAGCAGTACTTC	CASSGAGQGLYEQYF
.	TRBV6-6	.	TRBJ1-4	TGTGCCAGCACGGGGGGGGATGAAAAACTGTTTTTT	CASTGGDEKLFF
.	TRBV28	.	TRBJ2-7	TGTGCCAGCAGCACGCCCCCTAGGGCTGATACCTACGAGCAGTACTTC	CASSTPPRADTYEQYF
.	TRBV6-5	TRBD2	TRBJ2-7	TGTGCCAGCAGTTACCAAAAAGCGGGAGGGCTCCACGAGCAGTACTTC	CASSYQKAGGLHEQYF
once	TRBV6-6	.	TRBJ2-7	TGTGCCAGCAGTTACGATGGGATCGGCGGCGAGCAGTACTTC	CASSYDGIGGEQYF
.	TRBV5-4	TRBD2	TRBJ2-3	TGTGCCAGCAGCCGGACTAGCGGGTACACAGATACGCAGTATTTT	CASSRTSGYTDTQYF
.	TRBV7-9	.	TRBJ1-2	TGTGCCAGCAGCTTATCTCCCAGGGCGGTAAATGGCTACACCTTC	CASSLSPRAVNGYTF
.	TRBV4-1	.	TRBJ2-3	TGCGCCAGCAGCCAAGTAGGCAGGGGAAGCACAGATACGCAGTATTTT	CASSQVGRGSTDTQYF
.	TRBV6-6	.	TRBJ2-2	TGTGCCAGCAGTTACTCAGAGGGAACCGGGGAGCTGTTTTTT	CASSYSEGTGELFF
.	TRBV7-9	TRBD2	TRBJ2-7	TGTGCCAGCTTCGAACCGGGACTAGCGGGACCCTACGAGCAGTACTTC	CASFEPGLAGPYEQYF
.	TRBV27	TRBD2	TRBJ2-7	TGTGCCAGCAGTCCCTGGACTAGTAGTCACGAGCAGTACTTC	CASSPWTSSHEQYF
once	TRBV19	.	TRBJ2-7	TGTGCCAGTTCCCCCAAGTGGGGAAGAAACAGCGAGCAGTACTTC	CASSPKWGRNSEQYF
many	TRBV27	.	TRBJ2-3	TGTGCCAGCAGTTTGTCGACTAGAGGGGGCGCCGATACGCAGTATTTT	CASSLSTRGGADTQYF
.	TRBV27	TRBD1	TRBJ2-3	TGTGCCAGCAGTTCGGACAGGGGATGGGGCACAGATACGCAGTATTTT	CASSSDRGWGTDTQYF
once	TRBV6-1	TRBD1	TRBJ2-7	TGTGCCAGCAGTGAGGGCAGGGGGTTTCACGAGCAGTACTTC	CASSEGRGFHEQYF
.	TRBV7-2	.	TRBJ2-1	TGTGCCAGCAGCTTAGCAGGGGGTGAGCAGTTCTTC	CASSLAGGEQFF
once	TRBV29-1	TRBD1	TRBJ2-3	TGCAGCGTTGTAGGTGGCAGGGGGTTCCTTAGCACAGATACGCAGTATTTT	CSVVGGRGFLSTDTQYF
.	TRBV5-6	.	TRBJ1-3	TGTGCCAGCAGCTTGAGACGGAACTCTGGAAACACCATATATTTT	CASSLRRNSGNTIYF
.	TRBV21-1	.	TRBJ2-7	TGTGCCAGCAGCAACCGGCGGTACGAGCAGTACTTC	CASSNRRYEQYF
.	TRBV10-3	TRBD2	TRBJ2-1	TGTGCCATCAGTGAAGCGGGAGGGACCTCCTACAATGAGCAGTTCTTC	CAISEAGGTSYNEQFF
.	TRBV5-6	.	TRBJ2-7	TGTGCCAGCAGCCTGGGGGATGGGTACGAGCAGTACTTC	CASSLGDGYEQYF
.	TRBV27	.	TRBJ2-5	TGTGCCAGCAGTTTATCGATGTCTAGTGGGCAGACCCAGTACTTC	CASSLSMSSGQTQYF
.	TRBV19	.	TRBJ1-1	TGTGCCAGTAGTATGGGCAGGGTCACTGAAGCTTTCTTT	CASSMGRVTEAFF
.	TRBV5-4	.	TRBJ1-2	TGTGCCAGCAGCTCGGGGGGTCCCGCTTGGGGCTACACCTTC	CASSSGGPAWGYTF
.	TRBV14	TRBD2	TRBJ2-7	TGTGCCAGCAGCCAAGGTCTGGTTAGCGGGAGCTACGAGCAGTACTTC	CASSQGLVSGSYEQYF
.	TRBV4-3	.	TRBJ2-7	TGCGCCAGCAGCCAAGAAGGGGGGGCCTACGAGCAGTACTTC	CASSQEGGAYEQYF
.	TRBV19	.	TRBJ2-2	TGTGCCAGTAGTCTTCGGGAGAGCACCGGGGAGCTGTTTTTT	CASSLRESTGELFF
.	TRBV11-3	.	TRBJ1-1	TGTGCCAGCAGCTTAGTTGCGAACACTGAAGCTTTCTTT	CASSLVANTEAFF
.	TRBV7-9	TRBD1	TRBJ2-7	TGTGCCAGCAGCCCGAGGACAGGGGGCTCCTCCTACGAGCAGTACTTC	CASSPRTGGSSYEQYF
.	TRBV27	.	TRBJ2-7	TGTGCCAGCAGTTTAGGCAGCTTCTACGAGCAGTACTTC	CASSLGSFYEQYF
.	TRBV19	TRBD1	TRBJ1-1	TGTGCCAGTAGTACAGGACAGGGGGCGACTGAAGCTTTCTTT	CASSTGQGATEAFF
.	TRBV27	.	TRBJ1-6	TGTGCCAGCAGAATAAGGGGGGAAGCACCCCTCCACTTT	CASRIRGEAPLHF
.	TRBV12-5	TRBD1	TRBJ2-5	TGTGCTAGTGGGGGGACAGGGCAAGAGACCCAGTACTTC	CASGGTGQETQYF
.	TRBV28	TRBD2	TRBJ2-7	TGTGCCAGCAGCCCCGGACTAGCGGGGCCCACCTACGAGCAGTACTTC	CASSPGLAGPTYEQYF
.	TRBV28	TRBD1	TRBJ2-5	TGTGCCAGCAGTTCCCGGGACAGCCACCAAGAGACCCAGTACTTC	CASSSRDSHQETQYF
.	TRBV7-9	.	TRBJ1-1	TGTGCCAGCAGCTTGAGTGGGGACACTGAAGCTTTCTTT	CASSLSGDTEAFF
.	TRBV11-2	TRBD1	TRBJ2-3	TGTGCCAGCAGCCCCATAGGACAGGGAAAAGATACGCAGTATTTT	CASSPIGQGKDTQYF
.	TRBV2	.	TRBJ2-1	TGTGCCAGCAGTGAACCGGGGGGCCATGAGCAGTTCTTC	CASSEPGGHEQFF
.	TRBV7-9	TRBD2	TRBJ2-1	TGTGCCAGCAGCTTTGGAACCGGGACTAGCAGCTACAATGAGCAGTTCTTC	CASSFGTGTSSYNEQFF
.	TRBV9	TRBD2	TRBJ2-7	TGTGCCAGCAGCGATGGGGGAGGGGCTAGCGAGCAGTACTTC	CASSDGGGASEQYF
.	TRBV6-5	.	TRBJ2-3	TGTGCCAGCAGTTCAGGGAGAGGCCCCACAGATACGCAGTATTTT	CASSSGRGPTDTQYF
.	TRBV7-9	.	TRBJ2-2	TGTGCCAGCAGCGGACCGGGATGGGGGGCCGGGGAGCTGTTTTTT	CASSGPGWGAGELFF
.	TRBV9	TRBD2	TRBJ2-7	TGTGCCAGCAGCGTATCTGCGGGAGGCTCCTACGAGCAGTACTTC	CASSVSAGGSYEQYF
.	TRBV7-2	.	TRBJ1-3	TGTGCCAGCAGCTTACCGGGCTTGGAGAACACCATATATTTT	CASSLPGLENTIYF
once	TRBV27	.	TRBJ2-7	TGTGCCAGTTCATCTGACAGGCACTCAGCGGTCTCCTACGAGCAGTACTTC	CASSSDRHSAVSYEQYF
.	TRBV19	.	TRBJ1-5	TGTGCCAGTACCGACCGGGGAACTCAGCCCCAGCATTTT	CASTDRGTQPQHF
.	TRBV11-3	.	TRBJ2-1	TGTGCCAGCAGCTTAGGTGGTTGGGGCAGGGAGGCTGAGCAGTTCTTC	CASSLGGWGREAEQFF